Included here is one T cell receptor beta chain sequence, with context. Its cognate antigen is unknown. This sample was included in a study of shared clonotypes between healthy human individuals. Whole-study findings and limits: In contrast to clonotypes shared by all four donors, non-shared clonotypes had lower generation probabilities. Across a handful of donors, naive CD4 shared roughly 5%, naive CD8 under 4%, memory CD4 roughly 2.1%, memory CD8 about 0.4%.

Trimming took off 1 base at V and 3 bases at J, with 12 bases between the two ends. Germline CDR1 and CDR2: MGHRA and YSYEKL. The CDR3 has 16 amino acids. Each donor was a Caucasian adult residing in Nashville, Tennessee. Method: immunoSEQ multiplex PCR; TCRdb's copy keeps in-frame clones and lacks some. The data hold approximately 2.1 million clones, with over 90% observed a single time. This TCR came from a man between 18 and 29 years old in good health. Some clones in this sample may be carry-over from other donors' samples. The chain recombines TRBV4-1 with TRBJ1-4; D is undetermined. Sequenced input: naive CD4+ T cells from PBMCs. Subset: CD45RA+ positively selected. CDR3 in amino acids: CASSQVIAFANEKLFF. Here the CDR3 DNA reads TGCGCCAGCAGCCAAGTGATAGCATTTGCTAATGAAAAACTGTTTTTT.